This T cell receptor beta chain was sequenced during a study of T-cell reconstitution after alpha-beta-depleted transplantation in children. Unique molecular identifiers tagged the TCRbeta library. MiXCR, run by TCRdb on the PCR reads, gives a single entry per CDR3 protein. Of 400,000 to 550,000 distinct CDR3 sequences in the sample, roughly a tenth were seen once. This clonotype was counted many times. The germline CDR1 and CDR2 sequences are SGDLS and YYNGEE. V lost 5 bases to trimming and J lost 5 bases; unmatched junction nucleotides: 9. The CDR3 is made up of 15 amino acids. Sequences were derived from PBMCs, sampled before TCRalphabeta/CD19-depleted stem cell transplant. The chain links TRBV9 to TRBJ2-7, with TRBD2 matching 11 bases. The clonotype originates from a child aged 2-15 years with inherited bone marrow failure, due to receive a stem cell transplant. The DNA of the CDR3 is TGTGCCAGCAGTCGCCGACTAGCGGGAATCGACGAGCAGTACTTC. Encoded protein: CASSRRLAGIDEQYF.